Included here is one T cell receptor (beta chain) sequence, with context. The antigen remains unidentified. The unexposed donors gave CD4+ T cells in about 2010-2019, prior to COVID-19. After about 11 days of culture, CD4+ T cells were isolated. The data are from a study of CD4 T cells in relation to SARS-CoV-2 and coronaviruses. On the study more broadly: PBMCs were cultured with antigen for roughly 9 days before TCR beta sequencing. The HLA restriction of the shared crossreactive spike epitopes was mapped.

Overall study results and limits: In about 65% of donors, memory CD4+ clonotypes crossrecognized SARS-CoV-2 and at least one common cold coronavirus spike. Each donor contributed either pre-pandemic or post-infection samples, not both.

The data were produced by immunoSEQ multiplex PCR, yet TCRdb's version contains in-frame clones alone and is incomplete. The sample gives about 29,000 clones, about 80% of which show up once; approximately 14% is in the top ten. The sample taken for sequencing was CD4+ T cells from PBMCs, cultured in vitro. The sequence came from a human donor in good health.

The CDR3 here is CASSSTSGSYEQYF. The CDR3 bases are TGTGCCAGCTCATCAACTTCGGGAAGTTACGAGCAGTACTTC. V is TRBV18 and J is TRBJ2-7, with D possibly being TRBD2 (5 bases). The CDR3 covers 14 residues. In germline, CDR1 is KGHSH, CDR2 LQKENI. The ends were cut back, 5 bases at V and 4 bases at J, with 15 bases in the middle.